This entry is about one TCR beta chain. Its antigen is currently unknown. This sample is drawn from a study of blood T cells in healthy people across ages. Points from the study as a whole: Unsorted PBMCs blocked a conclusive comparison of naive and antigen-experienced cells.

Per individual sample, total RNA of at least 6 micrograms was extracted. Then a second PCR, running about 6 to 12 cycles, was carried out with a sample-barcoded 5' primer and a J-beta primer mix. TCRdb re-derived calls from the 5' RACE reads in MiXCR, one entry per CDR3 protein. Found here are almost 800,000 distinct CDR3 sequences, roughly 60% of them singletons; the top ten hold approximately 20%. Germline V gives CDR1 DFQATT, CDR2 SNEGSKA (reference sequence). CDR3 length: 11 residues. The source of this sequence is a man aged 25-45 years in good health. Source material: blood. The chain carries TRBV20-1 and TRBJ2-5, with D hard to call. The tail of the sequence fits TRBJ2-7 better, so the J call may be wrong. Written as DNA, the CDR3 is TGCAGTGCTAGCCCCCGCGGCGAGCAGTACTTC. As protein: CSASPRGEQYF.